The 14 T cell receptor beta chains presented below share a single source sample, sequenced in a study of shared clonotypes between healthy human individuals. Repertoires were generated with immunoSEQ multiplex PCR, while TCRdb's copy carries only in-frame clones and drops some. The table lists approximately 2.1 million clones, 85% to 95% of them singletons. Sequencing was carried out using naive CD4+ T cells from PBMCs. Regarding subset: CD45RA+ positively selected. These receptors all stem from a man aged 18 to 29 in good health. Some clones in this sample may be carry-over from other donors' samples.

The J gene is TRBJ1-2, the V gene TRBV28; 8 positions match TRBD1. Trimming removed 7 bases from V and 6 bases from J; junction bases left unmatched: 7. From germline, CDR1 is MDHEN and CDR2 SYDVKM. The CDR3 has 13 amino acids. The CDR3 sequence: CASKLDREDGYTF. The CDR3 DNA reads TGTGCCAGCAAACTGGACAGGGAGGATGGCTACACCTTC.

This clone has a single count. This rearrangement joins TRBV4-2 to TRBJ2-7, with TRBD2 matching 13 bases. Germline CDR1 is LGHNA and CDR2 is YNFKEQ. This CDR3 comprises 16 residues. V trimming: 2 bases; J trimming: 0 bases; junction bases outside the gene matches: 1. The CDR3 DNA reads TGTGCCAGCAGCCAATGGACTAGCGGGAGCTCCTACGAGCAGTACTTC. This translates into CASSQWTSGSSYEQYF.

The chain links TRBV10-3 to TRBJ2-3, with D unclear. The CDR3 is 14 amino acids. The germline CDR1 and CDR2 sequences are ENHRY and SYGVKD. V was cut by 10 bases and J by 5 bases, with 19 bases left in between. CDR3 protein: CATAGSKGRDTQYF. In DNA, the CDR3 is TGTGCCACCGCCGGGTCTAAAGGAAGAGATACGCAGTATTTT.

The chain joins TRBV5-1 to TRBJ2-7; TRBD2 matches at 9 bases. CDR3 length: 14 residues. The germline gives CDR1 SGHRS, CDR2 YFSETQ. Trimming took 4 bases from V and 5 from J; bases not matched to a gene: 7. CDR3 protein: CASSRIAGANEQYF. The CDR3 DNA reads TGCGCCAGCAGCCGCATAGCGGGAGCTAACGAGCAGTACTTC.

This clone was seen just once. The chain uses TRBV4-3 and TRBJ1-5; the D gene is possibly TRBD1 (5 bases). Trimming left V 6 bases short and J 0 bases short, with 18 bases between. The germline gives CDR1 LGHNA, CDR2 YSLEER. The length of the CDR3 is 17 residues. The chain's CDR3 is CASSHIWAGRSNQPQHF. In DNA form, the CDR3 reads TGCGCCAGCAGTCATATTTGGGCAGGGCGTAGCAATCAGCCCCAGCATTTT.

This rearrangement joins TRBV28 to TRBJ1-1, with TRBD1 matching 8 bases. Per germline, CDR1 MDHEN and CDR2 SYDVKM. There are 18 residues in the CDR3. V lost 5 bases to trimming and J lost 5 bases; unmatched junction nucleotides: 19. The chain's CDR3 is CASSPPGGSPQYGTEAFF. CDR3 in DNA: TGTGCCAGCAGTCCCCCAGGGGGCAGTCCCCAGTATGGGACTGAAGCTTTCTTT.

Regarding this clone: Other nucleotide sequences from this sample produce the same CDR3. The V and J genes are TRBV14 and TRBJ1-3; D call uncertain. The CDR3 consists of 12 residues. Germline V gene data show CDR1 as SGHDN and CDR2 as FVKESK. The V gene lost 3 bases and the J gene lost 4 bases, with 4 bases spanning the gap. The CDR3 is CASSHTGNTIYF. CDR3 coding DNA: TGTGCCAGCAGCCATACGGGAAACACCATATATTTT.

The genes are TRBV12-5 and TRBJ2-5; 9 bases agree with TRBD2. Per germline, CDR1 LGHNT and CDR2 FRNRAP. Trimming removed 6 bases from V and 6 bases from J; junction bases left unmatched: 5. This CDR3 has 13 residues. The CDR3 here is CASGPGTSQTQYF. The CDR3, as DNA: TGTGCTAGTGGCCCAGGGACTAGCCAGACCCAGTACTTC.

The chain uses TRBV6-5 and TRBJ2-5; D unclear. Germline CDR1 and CDR2: MNHEY and SVGAGI. Trimming took 7 bases from V and 7 from J, leaving 13 bases between them. This CDR3 contains 12 residues. The CDR3 sequence: CASIGPSRTQYF. The CDR3 region has the DNA TGTGCCAGCATAGGGCCGTCCAGGACCCAGTACTTC.

This rearrangement joins TRBV5-1 to TRBJ2-2, with a possible D match to TRBD1 (6 bases). CDR1 is SGHRS, CDR2 YFSETQ, per germline. V dropped 3 bases and J dropped 6 bases, with 12 bases sitting between them. CDR3 length: 14 residues. CDR3 sequence: CASSSRTGPGELFF. The CDR3 nucleotides read TGCGCCAGCAGCTCTCGAACAGGGCCCGGGGAGCTGTTTTTT.

The chain employs TRBV7-6 and TRBJ2-5; TRBD1 matches at 9 bases. V shed 4 bases, J shed 5 bases, and the junction held 11 bases outside the gene matches. The germline CDR1 and CDR2 sequences are SGHVS and FNYEAQ. This CDR3 is built from 16 residues. In DNA form, the CDR3 reads TGTGCCAGCAGCTATACTACAGGGGGCGCGGCGGAGACCCAGTACTTC. Amino acids: CASSYTTGGAAETQYF.

The gene calls are TRBV2 and TRBJ1-2, with 9 bases matching TRBD1. Germline V CDR1 and CDR2: SNHLY, FYNNEI. There are 15 residues in the CDR3. The junction had 7 bases not matched to a gene; V was cut back by 4 bases and J by 4 bases. CDR3 sequence (DNA): TGTGCCAGCAGTGTGCTGGGACAGGGAGGCTATGGCTACACCTTC. The encoded protein is CASSVLGQGGYGYTF.

The chain couples TRBV9 to TRBJ2-1, with 12 bases that match TRBD1. Trimming took 8 bases from V and 5 from J; bases not matched to a gene: 8. The CDR3 covers 15 residues. Per germline, CDR1 SGDLS and CDR2 YYNGEE. CDR3 sequence (DNA): TGTGCCAGACCCACGGGACAGGGGGCGAACAATGAGCAGTTCTTC. It is translated as CARPTGQGANNEQFF.

V gene TRBV4-3 combines with J gene TRBJ1-2; unclear D gene. The CDR3 is made up of 13 amino acids. The germline V and J ends were trimmed by 2 bases and 8 bases, with 12 bases remaining between them. Germline CDR1 and CDR2: LGHNA and YSLEER. CDR3 bases: TGCGCCAGCAGCCAATCTGGAGAGAGGGGCTACACCTTC. Translated: CASSQSGERGYTF.